What follows are 20 T cell receptor beta chains derived from one specimen sequenced in a study of T cell clusters in autoimmune cytopenias (dated by TCRdb to the late 2010s). Sequencing instrument: Illumina MiSeq. TRB rearrangements were amplified by multiplex PCR using a touch-down protocol with TRB-A and TRB-B primer pools mixed in one tube. The reads, reprocessed by TCRdb, yield one row per CDR3 protein sequence and no DNA. The sample table gives approximately 4,600 distinct CDR3 sequences. Around 16% of the sample is in the top ten clones. For each sample, TRB amplification used roughly 250 ng of peripheral blood genomic DNA, equal to 40,000 or so genome equivalents. Source material: peripheral blood. These receptors were collected from a human donor with an autoimmune cytopenia or autoimmune hepatitis (not recorded which).

This clonotype is called medium-sized based on its frequency. The J gene is TRBJ1-1, the V gene TRBV30. CDR1 and CDR2 (germline): GTSNPN, SVGIG (reference sequence). There are 13 residues in the CDR3. The CDR3 protein is CAWRVRVYTEAFF. Using reference TRBV30 and TRBJ1-1 for the parts outside the CDR3, the full variable domain is SQTIHQWPATLVQPVGSPLSLECTVEGTSNPNLYWYRQAAGRGLQLLFYSVGIGQISSEVPQNLSASRPQDRQFILSSKKLLLSDSGFYLCAWRVRVYTEAFFGQGTRLTVV.

The CDR3 sequence: CASSAQGLEGANVLTF. The chain recombines TRBV6-1 with TRBJ2-6. CDR3 size: 16 residues. Per germline, CDR1 MNHNS and CDR2 SASEGT.

The chain joins TRBV12-3 or TRBV12-4 to TRBJ2-5; the D call of TRBD1 rests on TCRdb alone, since no DNA is present to check it. This CDR3 region has 13 residues. The CDR3 protein is CASSSGTEETQYF.

This clonotype counts as medium-sized by frequency. This chain uses TRBV12-3 or TRBV12-4 with TRBJ2-7; with no DNA, the TCRdb D assignment of TRBD2 cannot be verified. This CDR3 is built from 16 residues. The CDR3 reads CASSPEGTRLGYEQYF.

This chain joins TRBV4-1 and TRBJ2-7; TCRdb names TRBD2, which stays unverified in the absence of DNA. The germline V gene has CDR1 MGHRA and CDR2 YSYEKL. The CDR3 runs 17 residues. The chain's CDR3 is CASSHGWTSGRANEQYF.

This chain links TRBV12-3 or TRBV12-4 with TRBJ2-7; TCRdb gives TRBD2 as the D gene, but with no DNA this cannot be confirmed. The length of the CDR3 is 15 residues. Here the CDR3 reads CASSPTSGRAYEQYF.

This rearrangement joins TRBV15 to TRBJ2-3; TCRdb indicates TRBD2, and absent DNA this call remains unverified. CDR1 is LNHNV and CDR2 is YYDKDF in the germline V gene (reference sequence). The CDR3 is 16 amino acids. CDR3 in amino acids: CATSRGSGNEGDTQYF.

Measured by frequency, this clonotype is medium-sized. V usage is TRBV19 and J usage is TRBJ2-5; TCRdb indicates TRBD2, and absent DNA this call remains unverified. This CDR3 is built from 15 residues. Looked up from germline, CDR1 is LNHDA and CDR2 is SQIVND (reference sequence). CDR3 sequence: CASRETSGSLETQYF.

The rearrangement joins TRBV12-3 or TRBV12-4 to TRBJ2-5; TCRdb outputs TRBD1, but without DNA this stays unchecked. The CDR3 loop spans 15 amino acids. The CDR3 sequence: CASSRGASGQETQYF.

This chain links TRBV6-5 with TRBJ2-5. The CDR3 sequence is 13 residues long. Looked up from germline, CDR1 is MNHEY and CDR2 is SVGAGI. CDR3 protein: CASSLNLQETQYF.

V is TRBV19 and J is TRBJ2-1; TCRdb's D gene call, TRBD2, goes unchecked for lack of DNA. In germline, CDR1 is LNHDA, CDR2 SQIVND (reference sequence). The CDR3 has 16 amino acids. The CDR3 sequence: CASIAAGLAGVGEQFF.

This chain uses TRBV11-1 with TRBJ2-7. The germline gives CDR1 SGHAT, CDR2 FQDESV (reference sequence). The CDR3 totals 14 residues. The CDR3 is CASSLEGFSYEQYF.

The rearrangement links TRBV6-1 to TRBJ2-5; the TCRdb call, TRBD2, lacks DNA for checking. The CDR3 consists of 14 residues. Germline-derived CDR1 and CDR2 are MNHNS and SASEGT. CDR3 sequence reads: CASRAGGPLETQYF.

This chain links TRBV27 with TRBJ2-7; lacking DNA, the TRBD2 call made by TCRdb goes unchecked. The length of the CDR3 is 15 residues. Germline assignment: CDR1 MNHEY and CDR2 SMNVEV (reference sequence). CDR3: CASSSSGTSGYEQYF.

The CDR3 region is CASSLDLGTIQFF. The chain carries TRBV5-6 and TRBJ2-1; TCRdb reports TRBD1, a call that lacks DNA to check it against. The V gene's germline CDR1 is SGHDT and CDR2 YYEEEE. The CDR3 length is 13 residues.

The CDR3 loop reads CASSLARAGEAFF. V is TRBV12-3 or TRBV12-4 and J is TRBJ1-1; with no DNA, the TCRdb D assignment of TRBD1 cannot be verified. The CDR3 totals 13 residues.

The V gene is TRBV18, the J gene TRBJ1-2; TCRdb's D call of TRBD1 is untestable without DNA. The germline V gene has CDR1 KGHSH and CDR2 LQKENI. The CDR3 consists of 20 residues. The CDR3 region is CASSPQDPGHQTSRDYGYTF.

CDR3 residues: CASSLGTVGYTF. The chain is built from TRBV5-5 and TRBJ1-2; no DNA is available, so the TRBD1 call from TCRdb remains unchecked. Germline V gene lookup returns CDR1 SGHKS and CDR2 YYEKEE (reference sequence). The CDR3 length is 12 residues.

J is TRBJ1-5 and V is TRBV27; TCRdb gives TRBD1 as the D gene, but with no DNA this cannot be confirmed. The CDR3 consists of 16 residues. Germline assignment: CDR1 MNHEY and CDR2 SMNVEV (reference sequence). The CDR3 spells CASSPRQGLVTQPQHF.

The V and J genes are TRBV5-5 and TRBJ1-1. Germline V gives CDR1 SGHKS, CDR2 YYEKEE (reference sequence). The CDR3 totals 13 residues. CDR3: CASSLAQNTEAFF.